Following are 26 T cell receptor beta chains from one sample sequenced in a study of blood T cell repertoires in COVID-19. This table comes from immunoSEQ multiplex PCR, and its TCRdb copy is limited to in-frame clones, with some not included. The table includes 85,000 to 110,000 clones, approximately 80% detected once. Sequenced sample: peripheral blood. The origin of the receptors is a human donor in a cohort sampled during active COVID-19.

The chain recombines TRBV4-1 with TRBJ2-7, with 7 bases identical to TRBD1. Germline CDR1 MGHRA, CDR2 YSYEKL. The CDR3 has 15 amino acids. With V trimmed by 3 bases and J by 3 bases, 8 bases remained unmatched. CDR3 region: CASSQSGQKNYEQYF. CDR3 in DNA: TGCGCCAGCAGCCAGTCGGGACAGAAAAACTACGAGCAGTACTTC.

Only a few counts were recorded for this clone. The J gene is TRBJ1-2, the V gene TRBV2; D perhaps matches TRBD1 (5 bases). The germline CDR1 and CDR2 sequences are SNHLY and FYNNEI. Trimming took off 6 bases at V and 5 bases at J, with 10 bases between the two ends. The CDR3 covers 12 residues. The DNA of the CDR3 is TGTGCCAGCAGCGACAGATCATATGGCTACACCTTC. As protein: CASSDRSYGYTF.

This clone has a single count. CDR3 bases: TGTGCCAGCAGCTTGAGCTTAAGACTAGCTGAGCAGTTCTTC. This gives the protein CASSLSLRLAEQFF. The chain is built from TRBV13 and TRBJ2-1; 7 bases line up with TRBD2. Germline V gene sequence: CDR1 PRHDT, CDR2 FYEKMQ (reference sequence). This CDR3 contains 14 residues. Unmatched junction bases numbered 8, after V lost 3 bases and J lost 9 bases.

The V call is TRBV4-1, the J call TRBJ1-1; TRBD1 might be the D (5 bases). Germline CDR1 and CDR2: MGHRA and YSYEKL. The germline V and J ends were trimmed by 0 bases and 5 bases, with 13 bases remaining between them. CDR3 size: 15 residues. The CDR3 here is CASSQEVGRATEAFF. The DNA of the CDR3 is TGCGCCAGCAGCCAAGAGGTGGGCAGGGCGACTGAAGCTTTCTTT.

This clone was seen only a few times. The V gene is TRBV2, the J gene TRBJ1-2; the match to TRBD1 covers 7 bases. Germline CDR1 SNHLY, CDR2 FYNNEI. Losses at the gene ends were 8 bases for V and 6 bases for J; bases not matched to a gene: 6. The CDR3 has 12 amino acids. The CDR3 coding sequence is TGTGCCAGCCGGATAGGGGGCAATGGCTACACCTTC. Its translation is CASRIGGNGYTF.

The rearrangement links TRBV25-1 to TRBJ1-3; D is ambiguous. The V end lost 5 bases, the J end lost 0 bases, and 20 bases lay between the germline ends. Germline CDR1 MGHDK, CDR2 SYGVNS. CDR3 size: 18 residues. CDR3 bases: TGTGCCAGCAGTCAATGGGAGGGCTTGTGGAACTCTGGAAACACCATATATTTT. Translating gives CASSQWEGLWNSGNTIYF. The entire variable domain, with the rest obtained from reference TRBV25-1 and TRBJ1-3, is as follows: EADIYQTPRYLVIGTGKKITLECSQTMGHDKMYWYQQDPGMELHLIHYSYGVNSTEKGDLSSESTVSRIRTEHFPLTLESARPSHTSQYLCASSQWEGLWNSGNTIYFGEGSWLTVV.

DNA of the CDR3: TGCGCCAGCAGCCCTAGCGGGGGCCACGGGGATACGCAGTATTTT. Amino acid sequence: CASSPSGGHGDTQYF. The chain joins TRBV5-1 to TRBJ2-3, with TRBD2 matching over 10 bases. Germline V CDR1 and CDR2: SGHRS, YFSETQ. Trimming took 4 bases from V and 6 from J; bases not matched to a gene: 8. The CDR3 extends over 15 amino acids. Full variable domain (outside the CDR3, taken from reference TRBV5-1 and TRBJ2-3): KAGVTQTPRYLIKTRGQQVTLSCSPISGHRSVSWYQQTPGQGLQFLFEYFSETQRNKGNFPGRFSGRQFSNSRSEMNVSTLELGDSALYLCASSPSGGHGDTQYFGPGTRLTVL.

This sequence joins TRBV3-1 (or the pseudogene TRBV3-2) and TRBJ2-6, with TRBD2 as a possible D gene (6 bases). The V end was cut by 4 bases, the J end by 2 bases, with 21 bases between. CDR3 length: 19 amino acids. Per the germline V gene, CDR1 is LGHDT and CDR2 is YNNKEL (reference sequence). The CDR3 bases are TGTGCCAGCAGCCCAAGACTAGGCGGGTTTATCGCTGGGGCCAACGTCCTGACTTTC. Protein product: CASSPRLGGFIAGANVLTF.

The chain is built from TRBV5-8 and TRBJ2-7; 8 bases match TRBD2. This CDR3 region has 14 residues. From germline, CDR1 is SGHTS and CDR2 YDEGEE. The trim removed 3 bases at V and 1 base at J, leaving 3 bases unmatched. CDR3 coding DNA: TGTGCCAGCAGCTCGAGACTAGCGTCCTACGAGCAGTACTTC. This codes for CASSSRLASYEQYF.

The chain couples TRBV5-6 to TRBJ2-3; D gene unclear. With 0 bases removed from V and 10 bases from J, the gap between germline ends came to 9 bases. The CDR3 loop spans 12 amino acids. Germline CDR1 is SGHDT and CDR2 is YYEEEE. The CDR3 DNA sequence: TGTGCCAGCAGCTTGGCCCAGGATCCGCAGTATTTT. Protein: CASSLAQDPQYF.

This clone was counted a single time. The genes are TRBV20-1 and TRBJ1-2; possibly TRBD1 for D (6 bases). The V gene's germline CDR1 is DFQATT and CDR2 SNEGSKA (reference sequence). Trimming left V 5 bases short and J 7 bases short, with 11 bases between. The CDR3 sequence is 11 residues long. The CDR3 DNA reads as TGCAGTGCTGGAGGACAGTCTGGCTACACCTTC. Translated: CSAGGQSGYTF.

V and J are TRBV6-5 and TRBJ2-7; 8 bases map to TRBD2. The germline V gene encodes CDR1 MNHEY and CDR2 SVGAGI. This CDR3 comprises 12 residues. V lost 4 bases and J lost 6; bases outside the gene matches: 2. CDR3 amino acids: CASSSGGREQYF. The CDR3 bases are TGTGCCAGCAGTTCGGGGGGGCGCGAGCAGTACTTC.

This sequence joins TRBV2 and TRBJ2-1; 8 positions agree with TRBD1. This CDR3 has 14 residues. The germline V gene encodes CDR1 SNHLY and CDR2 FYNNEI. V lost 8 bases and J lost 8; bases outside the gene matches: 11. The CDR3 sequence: CASGTGTGFYEQFF. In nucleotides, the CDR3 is TGTGCCAGCGGTACCGGGACAGGATTTTATGAGCAGTTCTTC.

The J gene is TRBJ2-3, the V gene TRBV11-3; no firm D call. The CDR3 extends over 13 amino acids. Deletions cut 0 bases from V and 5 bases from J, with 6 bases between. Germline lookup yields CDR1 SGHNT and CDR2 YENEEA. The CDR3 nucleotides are TGTGCCAGCAGCTTAGATGGCTTAGATACGCAGTATTTT. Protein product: CASSLDGLDTQYF. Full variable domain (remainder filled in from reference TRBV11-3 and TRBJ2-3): EAGVVQSPRYKIIEKKQPVAFWCNPISGHNTLYWYLQNLGQGPELLIRYENEEAVDDSQLPKDRFSAERLKGVDSTLKIQPAELGDSAVYLCASSLDGLDTQYFGPGTRLTVL.

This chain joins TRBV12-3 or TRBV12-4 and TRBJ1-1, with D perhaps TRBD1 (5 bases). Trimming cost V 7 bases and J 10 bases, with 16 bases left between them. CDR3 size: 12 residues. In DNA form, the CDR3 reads TGTGCCAGCACCATTGGGGGGATAGGAGCTTTCTTT. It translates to CASTIGGIGAFF.

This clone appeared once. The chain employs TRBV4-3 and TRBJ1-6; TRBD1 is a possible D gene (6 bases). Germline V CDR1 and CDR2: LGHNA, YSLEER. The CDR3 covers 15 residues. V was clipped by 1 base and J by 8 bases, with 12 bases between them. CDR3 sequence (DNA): TGCGCCAGCAGCCAAGCTCTCGGGACATATTCACCCCTCCACTTT. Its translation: CASSQALGTYSPLHF.

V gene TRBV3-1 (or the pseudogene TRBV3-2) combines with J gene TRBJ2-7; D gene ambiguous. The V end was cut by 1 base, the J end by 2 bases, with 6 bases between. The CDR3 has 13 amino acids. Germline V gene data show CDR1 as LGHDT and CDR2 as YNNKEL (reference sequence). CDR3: CASSQGSTYEQYF. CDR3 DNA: TGTGCCAGCAGCCAAGGGTCTACCTACGAGCAGTACTTC.

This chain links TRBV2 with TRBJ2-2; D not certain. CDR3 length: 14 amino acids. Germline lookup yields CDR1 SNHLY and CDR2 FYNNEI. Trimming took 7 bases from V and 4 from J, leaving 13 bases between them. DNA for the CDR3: TGTGCCAGCACTCCTCTCCGGAGCACCGGGGAGCTGTTTTTT. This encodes CASTPLRSTGELFF.

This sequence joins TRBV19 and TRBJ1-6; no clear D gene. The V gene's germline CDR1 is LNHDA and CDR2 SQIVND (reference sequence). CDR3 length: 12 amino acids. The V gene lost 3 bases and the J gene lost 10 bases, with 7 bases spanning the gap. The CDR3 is CASSMAGSPLHF. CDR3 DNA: TGTGCCAGTAGTATGGCGGGGTCACCCCTCCACTTT. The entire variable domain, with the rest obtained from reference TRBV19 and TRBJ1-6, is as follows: DGGITQSPKYLFRKEGQNVTLSCEQNLNHDAMYWYRQDPGQGLRLIYYSQIVNDFQKGDIAEGYSVSREKKESFPLTVTSAQKNPTAFYLCASSMAGSPLHFGNGTRLTVT.

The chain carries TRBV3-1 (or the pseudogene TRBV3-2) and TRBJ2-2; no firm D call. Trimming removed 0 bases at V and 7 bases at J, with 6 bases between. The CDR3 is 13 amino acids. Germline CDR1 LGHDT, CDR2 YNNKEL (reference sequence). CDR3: CASSQDRGGELFF. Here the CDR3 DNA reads TGTGCCAGCAGCCAAGATAGAGGCGGGGAGCTGTTTTTT.

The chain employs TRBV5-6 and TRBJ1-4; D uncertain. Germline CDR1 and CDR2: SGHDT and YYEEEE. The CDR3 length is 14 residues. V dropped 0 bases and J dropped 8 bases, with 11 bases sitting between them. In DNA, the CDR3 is TGTGCCAGCAGCTTGGGAACTAACGAAGAAAAACTGTTTTTT. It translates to CASSLGTNEEKLFF.

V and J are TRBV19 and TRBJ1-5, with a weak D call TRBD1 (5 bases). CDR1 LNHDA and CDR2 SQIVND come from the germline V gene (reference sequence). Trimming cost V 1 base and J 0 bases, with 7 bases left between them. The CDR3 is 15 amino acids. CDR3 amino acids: CASSIVGGSNQPQHF. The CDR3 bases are TGTGCCAGTAGTATAGTCGGGGGTAGCAATCAGCCCCAGCATTTT.

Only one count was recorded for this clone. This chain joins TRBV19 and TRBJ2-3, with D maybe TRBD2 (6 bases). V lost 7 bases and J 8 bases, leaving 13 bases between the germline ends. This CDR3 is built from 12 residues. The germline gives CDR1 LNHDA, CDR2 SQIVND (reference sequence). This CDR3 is CASTFGGSTQYF. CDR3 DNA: TGTGCCAGTACCTTCGGAGGGTCTACGCAGTATTTT. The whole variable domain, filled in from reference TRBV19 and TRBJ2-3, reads DGGITQSPKYLFRKEGQNVTLSCEQNLNHDAMYWYRQDPGQGLRLIYYSQIVNDFQKGDIAEGYSVSREKKESFPLTVTSAQKNPTAFYLCASTFGGSTQYFGPGTRLTVL.

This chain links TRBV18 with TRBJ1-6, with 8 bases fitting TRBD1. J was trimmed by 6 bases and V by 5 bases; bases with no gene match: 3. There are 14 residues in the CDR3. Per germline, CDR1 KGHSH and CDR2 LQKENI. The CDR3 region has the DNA TGTGCCAGCTCAAGGGACAGGATTAATTCACCCCTCCACTTT. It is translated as CASSRDRINSPLHF.

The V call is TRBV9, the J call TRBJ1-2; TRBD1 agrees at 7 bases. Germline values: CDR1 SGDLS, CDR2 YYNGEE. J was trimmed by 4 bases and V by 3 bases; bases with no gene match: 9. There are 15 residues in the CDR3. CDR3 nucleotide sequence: TGTGCCAGCAGCGCCCATACAGGGGACCTCTATGGCTACACCTTC. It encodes CASSAHTGDLYGYTF.

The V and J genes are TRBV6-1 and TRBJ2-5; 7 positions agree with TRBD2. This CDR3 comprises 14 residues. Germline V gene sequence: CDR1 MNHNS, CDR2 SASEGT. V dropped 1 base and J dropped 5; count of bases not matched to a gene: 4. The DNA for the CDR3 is TGTGCCAGCAGTGAAGTCGGGAGGCGGGAGACCCAGTACTTC. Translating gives CASSEVGRRETQYF.